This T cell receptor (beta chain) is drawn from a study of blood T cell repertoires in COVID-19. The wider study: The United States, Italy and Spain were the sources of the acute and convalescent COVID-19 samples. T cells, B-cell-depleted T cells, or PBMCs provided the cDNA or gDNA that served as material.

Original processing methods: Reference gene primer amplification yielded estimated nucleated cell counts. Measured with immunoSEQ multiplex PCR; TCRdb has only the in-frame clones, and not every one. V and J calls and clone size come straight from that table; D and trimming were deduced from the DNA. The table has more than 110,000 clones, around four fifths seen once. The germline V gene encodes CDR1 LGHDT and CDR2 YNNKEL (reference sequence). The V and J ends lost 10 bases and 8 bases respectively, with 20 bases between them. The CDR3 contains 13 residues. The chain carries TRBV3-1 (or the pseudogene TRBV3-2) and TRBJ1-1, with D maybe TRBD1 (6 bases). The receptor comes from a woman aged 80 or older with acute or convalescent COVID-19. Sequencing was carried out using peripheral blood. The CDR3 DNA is TGTGCCACCGCTGAATCGGGACAACCCGAAGCTTTCTTT. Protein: CATAESGQPEAFF.